The 20 T cell receptor beta chains in this list originate from one sample, sequenced in a study of blood T cell repertoires in COVID-19. The table came from immunoSEQ multiplex PCR; TCRdb's copy has only in-frame clones and leaves some out. The data contain approximately 230,000 clones, roughly 85% of them singletons. Sequenced material: peripheral blood. Receptor source: a man aged 30-40 years who had recovered from COVID-19.

This rearrangement joins TRBV10-3 to TRBJ2-1; possible D gene TRBD2, 5 bases. With 3 bases removed from V and 11 bases from J, the gap between germline ends came to 14 bases. This CDR3 is 13 amino acids long. Germline V lookup: CDR1 ENHRY, CDR2 SYGVKD. CDR3 coding DNA: TGTGCCATCAGTGATGTAACGGAGGACCAGCAGTTCTTC. Its protein is CAISDVTEDQQFF.

J is TRBJ2-7 and V is TRBV5-1; maybe TRBD1 (5 bases). Germline CDR1 and CDR2: SGHRS and YFSETQ. Trimming took off 5 bases at V and 7 bases at J, with 19 bases between the two ends. The CDR3 has 14 residues. The CDR3 nucleotides are TGCGCCAGCAGAAACGACATTGGGTCAGGGGAGCAGTACTTC. Its translation: CASRNDIGSGEQYF.

In nucleotides, the CDR3 is TGTGCCAGCAGCCCTCCTATGGCGGGGGAGGCTGGAAACACCATATATTTT. It codes for CASSPPMAGEAGNTIYF. The chain combines TRBV7-9 with TRBJ1-3; D might be TRBD1 (5 bases). V shed 5 bases and J shed 2 bases, with 19 bases lying between them. Germline loops: CDR1 SEHNR, CDR2 FQNEAQ (reference sequence). The length of the CDR3 is 17 residues.

V is TRBV27 and J is TRBJ1-2, with D hard to call. The CDR3 length is 14 residues. With 5 bases removed from V and 4 bases from J, the gap between germline ends came to 14 bases. CDR1 and CDR2 (germline): MNHEY, SMNVEV (reference sequence). The CDR3 nucleotides read TGTGCCAGCAGTCCCTTCATGGGCGCCTATGGCTACACCTTC. Its translation: CASSPFMGAYGYTF.

This chain connects TRBV18 to TRBJ2-3, with TRBD2 matching 12 bases. This CDR3 is 15 amino acids long. Looked up from germline, CDR1 is KGHSH and CDR2 is LQKENI. The V gene end was trimmed by 4 bases and the J gene end by 4 bases; junction bases not matched to a gene: 3. This chain's CDR3 is CASSQTSGGSDTQYF. CDR3 DNA sequence: TGTGCCAGCTCACAGACTAGCGGGGGATCAGATACGCAGTATTTT.

This chain connects TRBV27 to TRBJ2-7; 9 bases fit TRBD2. The junction had 3 bases not matched to a gene; V was cut back by 5 bases and J by 10 bases. The CDR3 loop spans 11 amino acids. Germline-derived CDR1 and CDR2 are MNHEY and SMNVEV (reference sequence). This chain's CDR3 is CASSPGLAQYF. The CDR3 DNA reads TGTGCCAGCAGTCCGGGACTAGCTCAGTACTTC.

This chain connects TRBV10-3 to TRBJ1-3, with D possibly matching TRBD1 (6 bases). Germline lookup yields CDR1 ENHRY and CDR2 SYGVKD. V dropped 11 bases and J dropped 11 bases, with 16 bases sitting between them. CDR3 length: 11 amino acids. The CDR3 coding sequence is TGTGCCGGAGGACAGAGCGAGTCCATATATTTT. Protein product: CAGGQSESIYF.

The table lists this clone with a count of one. V is TRBV5-1 and J is TRBJ2-5, with 7 bases identical to TRBD2. V lost 0 bases and J lost 3; bases outside the gene matches: 5. The germline gives CDR1 SGHRS, CDR2 YFSETQ. This CDR3 contains 15 residues. The CDR3 spells CASSLAGTTKETQYF. CDR3 nucleotide sequence: TGCGCCAGCAGCTTGGCTGGGACTACTAAAGAGACCCAGTACTTC.

This sequence joins TRBV30 and TRBJ2-5; 7 nucleotides align to TRBD1. V lost 3 bases to trimming and J lost 2 bases; unmatched junction nucleotides: 3. This CDR3 is 13 amino acids long. CDR1 is GTSNPN, CDR2 SVGIG, per germline (reference sequence). CDR3 protein: CAWRYRGQETQYF. In DNA form, the CDR3 reads TGTGCCTGGAGATACAGGGGTCAAGAGACCCAGTACTTC.

The V call is TRBV6-5, the J call TRBJ1-5, with a tentative D call TRBD1 (6 bases). V lost 6 bases, J lost 0 bases, and 12 bases lay in between. The CDR3 length is 15 residues. The germline V gene encodes CDR1 MNHEY and CDR2 SVGAGI. CDR3 bases: TGTGCCAGCAGGCCAACAGGGAATAGCAATCAGCCCCAGCATTTT. Protein: CASRPTGNSNQPQHF.

The rearrangement links TRBV6-7 to TRBJ1-5, with D unresolved. TRBV6-7 is recorded as an ORF, its role being uncertain. The CDR3 extends over 13 amino acids. V dropped 0 bases and J dropped 6 bases, with 6 bases sitting between them. The CDR3 reads CASSYSLCQPQHF. The CDR3 region has the DNA TGTGCCAGCAGTTACTCGTTATGTCAGCCCCAGCATTTT.

The rearrangement joins TRBV5-1 to TRBJ2-7, with TRBD1 identical over 10 bases. V gave up 4 bases and J gave up 3 bases; unmatched junction bases: 4. Germline V gene data show CDR1 as SGHRS and CDR2 as YFSETQ. This CDR3 comprises 14 residues. The CDR3 spells CASSEGQGIYEQYF. In DNA form, the CDR3 reads TGCGCCAGCAGCGAGGGACAGGGGATCTACGAGCAGTACTTC.

CDR3 region: CASSSGTGSHEQYF. Here the CDR3 DNA reads TGTGCCAGCAGCTCCGGGACTGGCAGCCACGAGCAGTACTTC. This sequence joins TRBV7-2 and TRBJ2-7, with D possibly TRBD2 on 6 matching bases. The CDR3 extends over 14 amino acids. The V end lost 4 bases, the J end lost 5 bases, and 15 bases lay between the germline ends. Germline lookup yields CDR1 SGHTA and CDR2 FQGNSA.

The chain recombines TRBV19 with TRBJ2-7; 8 bases agree with TRBD1. The CDR3 contains 16 residues. V trimming: 0 bases; J trimming: 2 bases; junction bases outside the gene matches: 6. Germline V lookup: CDR1 LNHDA, CDR2 SQIVND (reference sequence). CDR3 loop: CASSIEWTGIPYEQYF. DNA of the CDR3: TGTGCCAGTAGTATAGAATGGACAGGGATTCCCTACGAGCAGTACTTC.

The rearrangement uses TRBV6-1 and TRBJ1-2; D call uncertain. This CDR3 comprises 12 residues. Germline CDR1 is MNHNS and CDR2 is SASEGT. V was clipped by 5 bases and J by 2 bases, with 6 bases between them. CDR3 DNA: TGTGCCAGCAGTTTAGTAAACTATGGCTACACCTTC. Residues: CASSLVNYGYTF.

This clone was recorded many times. V is TRBV4-1 and J is TRBJ2-7, with 7 bases identical to TRBD2. The CDR3 totals 16 residues. Germline V lookup: CDR1 MGHRA, CDR2 YSYEKL. Losses at the gene ends were 6 bases for V and 6 bases for J; bases not matched to a gene: 17. CDR3 amino acids: CASRSSGLTMEGEQYF. The CDR3 region has the DNA TGCGCCAGCAGAAGTTCGGGACTAACTATGGAGGGCGAGCAGTACTTC.

As concerns this clone: A junction end diverges from the germline sequence, so it may reflect a read error. The V gene is TRBV11-2, the J gene TRBJ2-7; possible D gene TRBD2, 6 bases. CDR3 length equals 12 residues. Germline CDR1 is SGHAT and CDR2 is FQNNGV. CDR3 in amino acids: CASSLLGDCLDF. The DNA of the CDR3 is TGTGCCAGCAGCTTACTCGGGGACTGCCTAGACTTC.

This sequence joins TRBV19 and TRBJ2-6, with 7 bases aligning to TRBD1. Trimming at V came to 4 bases and at J to 4 bases, leaving 13 bases not matched to a gene. The CDR3 is 18 residues long. The V gene's germline CDR1 is LNHDA and CDR2 SQIVND (reference sequence). This CDR3 reads CASSSLDRVDQGANVLTF. In DNA, the CDR3 is TGTGCCAGTAGTAGCCTAGACAGGGTGGATCAAGGGGCCAACGTCCTGACTTTC.

This clone was observed a handful of times. The V gene is TRBV29-1, the J gene TRBJ2-1, with TRBD1 identical over 9 bases. Germline V lookup: CDR1 SQVTM, CDR2 ANQGSEA. V was clipped by 3 bases and J by 10 bases; unmatched bases: 7. The length of the CDR3 is 13 residues. In DNA, the CDR3 is TGCAGCGTTGATAAGACAGGGGGAAGGGAGCAGTTCTTC. Encoded protein: CSVDKTGGREQFF.

The chain employs TRBV12-3 or TRBV12-4 and TRBJ1-1, with no clear D. Deletions cut 4 bases from V and 0 bases from J, with 6 bases between. The CDR3 is 13 residues long. This chain's CDR3 is CASSSQVNTEAFF. The CDR3 region has the DNA TGTGCCAGCAGTTCGCAGGTGAACACTGAAGCTTTCTTT.